In this sample, the clone carrying this T cell receptor (beta chain) turned up many times. What it binds is not known. The ends lost 7 bases at V and 6 bases at J; junction bases unmatched: 14. The CDR3 length is 15 residues. Germline CDR1 reads LNHNV; CDR2 reads YYDKDF (reference sequence). The data were obtained in a study of molecular identifiers for immune sequencing clone quantification. Study outcomes and limitations: Jurkat TCR RNA from one cell was spiked into around 1 million naive cells, and it was reportedly detectable there.

In the sort, naive CD8 T cells were defined as CD8+CD4-CCR7+CD45RA+. TCRdb ran MiXCR on the PCR reads and lists one entry per CDR3 protein. Among 75,000 to 95,000 distinct CDR3 sequences listed, around 27% were seen once. The chain has TRBV15 and TRBJ2-7; 8 bases align to TRBD1. The sample comprised naive CD8+ T cells from blood, with Jurkat cell RNA spiked in. Documented subset: FACS-sorted CD8+CD4-CCR7+CD45RA+ naive T cells. This clonotype was obtained from a human donor in good health. Some libraries in this study had Jurkat cell RNA spiked in. The CDR3, as DNA: TGTGCCACCACCCAAGCCGGGACAGGCGGTCCCGAGCAGTACTTC. As protein: CATTQAGTGGPEQYF.